The next 5 T cell receptor beta chains were all read from a single sample in a study of CD8+ T cells in alopecia areata (dated by TCRdb to between 2018 and 2020). The library relied on the immunoSEQ multiplex PCR assay. RNA was extracted from all samples and reverse transcribed into cDNA, which served as template for TCR sequencing. TCRdb took this table from immuneACCESS and kept in-frame rearrangements with V and J called. Such tables lack part of the clones; where checked against another copy, unresolved V genes explain under half of the gap, and the rest is unexplained. Here the sample has some 99,000 clones; 40% to 45% occur a single time. The ten largest make up roughly 0.83% of the sample. The material sequenced was CD4+ T cells sorted from blood. The receptors here all came from a human donor with alopecia areata.

V usage is TRBV2 and J usage is TRBJ1-4; D uncertain. The CDR3 totals 13 residues. The V and J ends lost 6 bases and 7 bases respectively, with 12 bases between them. Germline V lookup: CDR1 SNHLY, CDR2 FYNNEI. CDR3 sequence: CASSTGLPEKLFF. The CDR3, as DNA: TGTGCCAGCAGCACGGGCCTCCCTGAAAAACTGTTTTTT.

The rearrangement uses TRBV5-1 and TRBJ2-1; weak D call: TRBD1 (5 bases). The CDR3 runs to 13 residues. Germline V gene sequence: CDR1 SGHRS, CDR2 YFSETQ. V was trimmed by 0 bases and J by 7 bases, leaving 8 bases between them. CDR3 in DNA: TGCGCCAGCAGCTTGGACAGGCTTAATGAGCAGTTCTTC. Translation: CASSLDRLNEQFF.

The chain uses TRBV27 and TRBJ2-3; TRBD1 is a possible D gene (5 bases). From germline, CDR1 is MNHEY and CDR2 SMNVEV (reference sequence). V was shortened by 6 bases and J by 2 bases, with 12 bases between the two germline ends. The CDR3 loop spans 14 amino acids. In DNA, the CDR3 is TGTGCCAGCAGGGTGACAGCCCCCACAGATACGCAGTATTTT. The encoded protein is CASRVTAPTDTQYF.

The rearrangement joins TRBV14 to TRBJ2-7; D call uncertain. The CDR3 spans 16 residues. The V and J ends lost 1 base and 0 bases respectively, with 13 bases between them. Germline CDR1 reads SGHDN; CDR2 reads FVKESK. The CDR3 is CASSQVWSDASYEQYF. CDR3 DNA: TGTGCCAGCAGCCAAGTTTGGTCGGACGCCTCCTACGAGCAGTACTTC.

This clone has a handful of counts. V is TRBV2 and J is TRBJ2-7; TRBD1 aligns across 8 bases. Germline lookup yields CDR1 SNHLY and CDR2 FYNNEI. Unmatched junction bases numbered 2, after V lost 3 bases and J lost 1 base. The CDR3 covers 14 residues. The CDR3 is CASSDRGPSYEQYF. DNA of the CDR3: TGTGCCAGCAGTGACAGGGGGCCTTCCTACGAGCAGTACTTC.